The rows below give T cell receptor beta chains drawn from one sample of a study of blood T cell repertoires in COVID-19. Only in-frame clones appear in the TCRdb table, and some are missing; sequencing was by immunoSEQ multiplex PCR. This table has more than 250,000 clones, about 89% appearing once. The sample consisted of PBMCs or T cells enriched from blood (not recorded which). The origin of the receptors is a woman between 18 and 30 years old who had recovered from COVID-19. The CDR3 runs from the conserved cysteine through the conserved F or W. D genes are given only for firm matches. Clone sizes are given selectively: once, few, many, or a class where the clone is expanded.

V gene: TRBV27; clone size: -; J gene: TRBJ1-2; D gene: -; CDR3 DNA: TGTGCCAGCAGAAGGGGCCCCCATGGCTACACCTTC; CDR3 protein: CASRRGPHGYTF
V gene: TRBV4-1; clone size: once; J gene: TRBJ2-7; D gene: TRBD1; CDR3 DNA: TGCGCCAGCAGCCAAGCCACCGGGACAGGGGGTACCTACGAGCAGTACTTC; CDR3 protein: CASSQATGTGGTYEQYF
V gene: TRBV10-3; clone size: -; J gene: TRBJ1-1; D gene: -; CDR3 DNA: TGTGCCTCGGGACATGGGAATACTGAAGCTTTCTTT; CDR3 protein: CASGHGNTEAFF
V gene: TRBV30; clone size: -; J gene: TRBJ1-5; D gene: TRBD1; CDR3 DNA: TGTGCTTGCGACAGGGGGAGCAATCAGCCCCAGCATTTT; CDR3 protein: CACDRGSNQPQHF
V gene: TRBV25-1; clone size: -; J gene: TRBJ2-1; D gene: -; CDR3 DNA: TGTGCCAGCAGTCGGGTCGCCGGTGAGCAGTTCTTC; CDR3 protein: CASSRVAGEQFF
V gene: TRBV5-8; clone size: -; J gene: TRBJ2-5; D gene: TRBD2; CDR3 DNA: TGTGCCAGCAGCTTGCACGGCGGGGGGTTACAAGAGACCCAGTACTTC; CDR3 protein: CASSLHGGGLQETQYF
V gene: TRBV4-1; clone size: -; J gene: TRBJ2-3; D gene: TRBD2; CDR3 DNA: TGCGCCAGCAAGGTACGGGGGGGTACAGATACGCAGTATTTT; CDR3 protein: CASKVRGGTDTQYF
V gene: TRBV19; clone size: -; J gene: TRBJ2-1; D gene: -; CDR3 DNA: TGTGCCAGTAGTATTGACAGTCAGGCGGTTTGGAATGAGCAGTTCTTC; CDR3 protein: CASSIDSQAVWNEQFF
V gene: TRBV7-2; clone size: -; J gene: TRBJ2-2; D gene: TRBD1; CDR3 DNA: TGTGCCAGCAGCCCACGGACAGGGGCGAACACCGGGGAGCTGTTTTTT; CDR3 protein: CASSPRTGANTGELFF
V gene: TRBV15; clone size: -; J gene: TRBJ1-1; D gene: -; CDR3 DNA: TGTGCCACCAGCAGGGGAGGTATGGGATCTGAAGCTTTCTTT; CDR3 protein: CATSRGGMGSEAFF
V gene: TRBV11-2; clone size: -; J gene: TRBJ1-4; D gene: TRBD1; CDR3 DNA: TGTGCCAGCGGCGCCGGGACAGGGAATGAAAAACTGTTTTTT; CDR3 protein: CASGAGTGNEKLFF
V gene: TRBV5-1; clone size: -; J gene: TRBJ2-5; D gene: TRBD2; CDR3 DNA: TGCGCCAGCAGCTTGGACGGGGGGGGCTTTGGGACCCAGTACTTC; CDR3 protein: CASSLDGGGFGTQYF
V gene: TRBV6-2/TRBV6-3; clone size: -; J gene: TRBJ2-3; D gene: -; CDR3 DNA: TGTGCCAGCAGTTACTCGACTAGGTACAGAAGAAACACAGATACGCAGTATTTT; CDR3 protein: CASSYSTRYRRNTDTQYF
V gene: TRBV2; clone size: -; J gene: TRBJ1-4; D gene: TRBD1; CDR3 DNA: TGTGCCAGCAGTAAAGACAGGGGGCACGAAAAACTGTTTTTT; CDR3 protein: CASSKDRGHEKLFF
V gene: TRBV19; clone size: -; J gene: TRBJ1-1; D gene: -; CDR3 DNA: TGTGCCAGTAGTTCCTACTTCACTGGTGGCACTGAAGCTTTCTTT; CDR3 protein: CASSSYFTGGTEAFF
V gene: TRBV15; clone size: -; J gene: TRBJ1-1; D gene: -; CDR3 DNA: TGTGCCACCAGCAGAGAGGGCAGGAACACTGAAGCTTTCTTT; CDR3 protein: CATSREGRNTEAFF
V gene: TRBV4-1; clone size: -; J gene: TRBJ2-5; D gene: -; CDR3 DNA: TGCGCCAGCAGCCAAGATTCGCGTGGGGCTAGTCAAGAGACCCAGTACTTC; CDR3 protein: CASSQDSRGASQETQYF
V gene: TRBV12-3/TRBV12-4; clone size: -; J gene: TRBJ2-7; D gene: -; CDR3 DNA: TGTGCCAGCAGTTTCGCGACAGTCTACGAGCAGTACTTC; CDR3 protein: CASSFATVYEQYF
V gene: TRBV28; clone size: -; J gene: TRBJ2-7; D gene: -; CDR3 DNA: TGTGCCAGCATGAGGATAGGGGAAGTCTACGAGCAGTACTTC; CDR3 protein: CASMRIGEVYEQYF
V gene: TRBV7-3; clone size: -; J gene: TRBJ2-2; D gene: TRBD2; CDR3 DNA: TGTGCCAGCAGCCCTAGGAGGGCGGGGGGACTTACCGGGGAGCTGTTTTTT; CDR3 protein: CASSPRRAGGLTGELFF
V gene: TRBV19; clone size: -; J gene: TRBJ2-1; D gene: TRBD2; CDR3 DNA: TGTGCCAGTAGTATTGTAGCGGGATCCAATGAGCAGTTCTTC; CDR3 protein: CASSIVAGSNEQFF
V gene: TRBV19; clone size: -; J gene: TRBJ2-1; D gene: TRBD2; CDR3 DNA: TGTGCCAGTAGTCTAATGCTAGCGGACAATGAGCAGTTCTTC; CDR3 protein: CASSLMLADNEQFF
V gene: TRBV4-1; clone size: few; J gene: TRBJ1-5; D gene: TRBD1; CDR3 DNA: TGCGCCAGCAGCCAAGATAGGGGGCCTTCTCTTCGGCATTTT; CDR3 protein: CASSQDRGPSLRHF
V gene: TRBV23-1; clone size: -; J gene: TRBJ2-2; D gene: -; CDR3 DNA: TGCGCCAGCAGTCAAGGGACACCACTTCGCCCCGGGGAGCTGTTTTTT; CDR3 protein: CASSQGTPLRPGELFF
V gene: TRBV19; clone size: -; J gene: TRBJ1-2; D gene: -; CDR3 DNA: TGTGCCAGTAGTATCAGATTCTATGGCTACACCTTC; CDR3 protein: CASSIRFYGYTF
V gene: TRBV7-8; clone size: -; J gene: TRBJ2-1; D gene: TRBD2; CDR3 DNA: TGTGCCAGCAGCTTAGCAGCGGGAGGGCTCTACAATGAGCAGTTCTTC; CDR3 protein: CASSLAAGGLYNEQFF
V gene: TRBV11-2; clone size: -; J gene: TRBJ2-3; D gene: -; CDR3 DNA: TGTGCCAGCAGCTTAGGGCCCCGTTCAGCGATCACAGATACGCAGTATTTT; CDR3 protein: CASSLGPRSAITDTQYF
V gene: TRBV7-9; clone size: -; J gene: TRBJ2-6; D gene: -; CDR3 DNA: TGTGCAGACACCCCGCCCGGCTCTGGGGCCAACGTCCTGACTTTC; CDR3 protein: CADTPPGSGANVLTF
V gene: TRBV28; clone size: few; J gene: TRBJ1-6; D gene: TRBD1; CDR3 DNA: TGTGCCAGCAGTTTCCACAGGGGATTGAATTCACCCCTCCACTTT; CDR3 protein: CASSFHRGLNSPLHF
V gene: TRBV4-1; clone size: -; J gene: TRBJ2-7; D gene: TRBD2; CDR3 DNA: TGCGCCAGCAGCCAAGGGCCTAGCGGGACCCCTTACGAGCAGTACTTC; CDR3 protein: CASSQGPSGTPYEQYF
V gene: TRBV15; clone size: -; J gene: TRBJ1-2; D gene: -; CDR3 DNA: TGTGCCACCAGCAGAGACAGGGTATTGAACTATGGCTACACCTTC; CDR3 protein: CATSRDRVLNYGYTF
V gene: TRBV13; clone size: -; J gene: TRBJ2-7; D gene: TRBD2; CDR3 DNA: TGTGCCAGCAGCTTACCTAGCGGCTCCTACGAGCAGTACTTC; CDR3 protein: CASSLPSGSYEQYF
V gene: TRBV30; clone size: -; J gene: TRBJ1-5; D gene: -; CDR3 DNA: TGTGCCTGGAGGGCAGACAATAGCAATCAGCCCCAGCATTTT; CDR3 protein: CAWRADNSNQPQHF
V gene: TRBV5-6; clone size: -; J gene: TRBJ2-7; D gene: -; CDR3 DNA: TGTGCCAGCAGCTTGCTATCCTCAGGGTCGATCTCCTACGAGCAGTACTTC; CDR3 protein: CASSLLSSGSISYEQYF
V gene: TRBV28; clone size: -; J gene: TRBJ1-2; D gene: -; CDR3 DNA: TGTGCCAGCAGTTCAGGGGTGGCCTATGGCTACACCTTC; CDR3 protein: CASSSGVAYGYTF
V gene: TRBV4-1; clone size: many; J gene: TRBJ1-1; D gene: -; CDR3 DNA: TGCGCCAGCAGCCAAGATCCCCAGGGTTCGACGATGAACACTGAAGCTTTCTTT; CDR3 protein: CASSQDPQGSTMNTEAFF
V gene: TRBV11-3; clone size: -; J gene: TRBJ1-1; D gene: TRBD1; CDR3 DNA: TGTGCCAGCAGCTTAGGGTCAGGGGGCGGGGTGGCTGAAGCTTTCTTT; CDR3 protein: CASSLGSGGGVAEAFF